Below, 21 T cell receptor beta chains from the same sample are listed, as sequenced in a study of shared clonotypes between healthy human individuals. Method: immunoSEQ multiplex PCR; TCRdb's copy keeps in-frame clones and lacks some. The sample holds millions of clones, just over 90% seen once. Sample: naive CD4+ T cells sorted from blood. Subset of the sample: CD45RA+ positively selected. These TCRs come from a man aged 18-30 years in good health.

This chain uses TRBV7-8 with TRBJ2-5; D is possibly TRBD1 (6 bases). Germline V CDR1 and CDR2: SGHVS, FQNEAQ. The CDR3 totals 16 residues. Trimming left V 1 base short and J 4 bases short, with 16 bases between. This CDR3 is CASSLETGRLGETQYF. Here the CDR3 DNA reads TGTGCCAGCAGCTTAGAGACAGGCCGGCTAGGAGAGACCCAGTACTTC.

Note on this clone: Other DNA sequences from this sample encode an identical CDR3 as well. The rearrangement joins TRBV6-5 to TRBJ1-2, with D possibly being TRBD1 (5 bases). Germline loops: CDR1 MNHEY, CDR2 SVGAGI. The V end was cut by 6 bases, the J end by 5 bases, with 10 bases between. CDR3 length: 12 residues. Here the CDR3 reads CASRQGPYGYTF. CDR3 coding DNA: TGTGCCAGCAGGCAGGGACCTTATGGCTACACCTTC.

This clone was detected only once. The gene calls are TRBV7-2 and TRBJ1-4; D gene uncertain. Germline V gives CDR1 SGHTA, CDR2 FQGNSA. This CDR3 region has 14 residues. V shed 4 bases and J shed 7 bases, with 13 bases lying between them. The CDR3 reads CASSSSALGEKLFF. The CDR3 DNA reads as TGTGCCAGCAGCTCTTCGGCGCTGGGTGAAAAACTGTTTTTT.

V gene TRBV6-1 combines with J gene TRBJ1-5; weak D call: TRBD1 (5 bases). The germline gives CDR1 MNHNS, CDR2 SASEGT. V was clipped by 3 bases and J by 5 bases, with 17 bases between them. The CDR3 loop spans 16 amino acids. The CDR3 sequence: CASSDPGGAEDQPQHF. In DNA form, the CDR3 reads TGTGCCAGCAGTGACCCTGGTGGGGCAGAGGATCAGCCCCAGCATTTT.

The chain carries TRBV6-5 and TRBJ2-5; TRBD2 might be the D (7 bases). The V and J ends lost 10 bases and 1 base respectively, with 13 bases between them. CDR3 length: 13 amino acids. Germline V CDR1 and CDR2: MNHEY, SVGAGI. As DNA, the CDR3 is TGTGCCACCTCCCGGGGGGCCCAAGAGACCCAGTACTTC. It encodes CATSRGAQETQYF.

The V and J genes are TRBV15 and TRBJ2-1, with 9 bases matching TRBD2. This CDR3 comprises 16 residues. The ends lost 0 bases at V and 8 bases at J; junction bases unmatched: 8. Germline V gene lookup returns CDR1 LNHNV and CDR2 YYDKDF (reference sequence). The CDR3 here is CATSRDVASGVDEQFF. For the CDR3, the DNA is TGTGCCACCAGCAGAGATGTAGCTAGCGGGGTCGATGAGCAGTTCTTC.

Details on this clone: The sample contains more than one DNA sequence encoding this CDR3. This chain joins TRBV6-1 and TRBJ1-5, with D perhaps TRBD1 (5 bases). Trimming shortened V by 6 bases and J by 2 bases, and 8 bases separated the two germline ends. The length of the CDR3 is 13 residues. Looked up from germline, CDR1 is MNHNS and CDR2 is SASEGT. CDR3 DNA sequence: TGTGCCAGCAGCCCGACAGGCAATCAGCCCCAGCATTTT. It is translated as CASSPTGNQPQHF.

The genes are TRBV9 and TRBJ2-7; TRBD1 agrees at 9 bases. Trimming cost V 4 bases and J 6 bases; bases outside gene matches: 14. CDR1 is SGDLS and CDR2 is YYNGEE in the germline V gene. The CDR3 extends over 16 amino acids. The CDR3, as DNA: TGTGCCAGCAGCAGAACACCTTCCGGGACAGGGTTCGAGCAGTACTTC. This translates into CASSRTPSGTGFEQYF.

The chain joins TRBV4-1 to TRBJ2-2, with 14 bases lining up with TRBD2. From germline, CDR1 is MGHRA and CDR2 YSYEKL. V shed 3 bases and J 6 bases; nucleotides not matched to a gene: 12. The CDR3 runs 19 residues. The CDR3 DNA sequence: TGCGCCAGCAGCCAGCCGGGACTAGCGGGGGTCCGAGGGGCCGGGGAGCTGTTTTTT. As protein: CASSQPGLAGVRGAGELFF.

The J gene is TRBJ2-7, the V gene TRBV10-3; a weak D match, TRBD2 (5 bases). V was clipped by 3 bases and J by 5 bases, with 17 bases between them. This CDR3 has 15 residues. Germline loops: CDR1 ENHRY, CDR2 SYGVKD. Written as DNA, the CDR3 is TGTGCCATCAGTGAAGGGTCGGGCACTAGGGACGAGCAGTACTTC. Amino acid sequence: CAISEGSGTRDEQYF.

The V gene is TRBV5-1, the J gene TRBJ2-2; TRBD1 matches at 8 bases. In germline, CDR1 is SGHRS, CDR2 YFSETQ. Trimming removed 3 bases from V and 7 bases from J; junction bases left unmatched: 5. There are 14 residues in the CDR3. The CDR3 region has the DNA TGCGCCAGCAGCTCACAGGGGGAAGGCGGGGAGCTGTTTTTT. It translates to CASSSQGEGGELFF.

This chain uses TRBV19 with TRBJ2-5; 9 bases line up with TRBD2. The CDR3 sequence is 15 residues long. Per the germline V gene, CDR1 is LNHDA and CDR2 is SQIVND (reference sequence). Trimming at V came to 5 bases and at J to 5 bases, leaving 9 bases not matched to a gene. The CDR3 region has the DNA TGTGCCAGTAGTGCCCCCGGGACTAGCAGTGAGACCCAGTACTTC. Protein sequence: CASSAPGTSSETQYF.

V is TRBV9 and J is TRBJ2-4, with 10 positions matching TRBD2. This CDR3 is built from 14 residues. CDR1 is SGDLS, CDR2 YYNGEE, per germline. With 3 bases clipped from V and 7 bases from J, the junction kept 4 bases outside the gene matches. The CDR3: CASSAAGGENIQYF. CDR3 in DNA: TGTGCCAGCAGCGCAGCGGGAGGGGAGAACATTCAGTACTTC.

The gene calls are TRBV6-4 and TRBJ2-2; D gene uncertain. This CDR3 is built from 14 residues. Trimming pared 2 bases from V and 7 bases from J, leaving 11 bases between. CDR1 MRHNA and CDR2 SNTAGT come from the germline V gene. The CDR3 protein is CASSDAVWGGELFF. The CDR3 nucleotides read TGTGCCAGCAGTGACGCGGTATGGGGCGGGGAGCTGTTTTTT.

This chain uses TRBV7-2 with TRBJ1-6; D ambiguous. The CDR3 runs to 13 residues. Germline CDR1 SGHTA, CDR2 FQGNSA. The V end lost 0 bases, the J end lost 14 bases, and 11 bases lay between the germline ends. The DNA for the CDR3 is TGTGCCAGCAGCTTAGCAACAAAGGGAACCCTCCACTTT. Its translation: CASSLATKGTLHF. The whole variable domain, filled in from reference TRBV7-2 and TRBJ1-6, reads GAGVSQSPSNKVTEKGKDVELRCDPISGHTALYWYRQSLGQGLEFLIYFQGNSAPDKSGLPSDRFSAERTGGSVSTLTIQRTQQEDSAVYLCASSLATKGTLHFGNGTRLTVT.

The chain uses TRBV5-1 and TRBJ2-1; 8 nucleotides line up with TRBD1. The CDR3 is 16 amino acids. The trim removed 3 bases at V and 4 bases at J, leaving 9 bases unmatched. Germline CDR1 and CDR2: SGHRS and YFSETQ. The CDR3 reads CASSSSSGGYYNEQFF. In DNA, the CDR3 is TGCGCCAGCAGCTCCTCATCAGGGGGCTATTACAATGAGCAGTTCTTC. The variable domain in full, completed from reference TRBV5-1 and TRBJ2-1, reads KAGVTQTPRYLIKTRGQQVTLSCSPISGHRSVSWYQQTPGQGLQFLFEYFSETQRNKGNFPGRFSGRQFSNSRSEMNVSTLELGDSALYLCASSSSSGGYYNEQFFGPGTRLTVL.

This sequence joins TRBV5-6 and TRBJ2-2; D might be TRBD1 (6 bases). The CDR3 spans 17 residues. Deletions cut 0 bases from V and 1 base from J, with 13 bases between. Per germline, CDR1 SGHDT and CDR2 YYEEEE. CDR3 nucleotides: TGTGCCAGCAGCTTGGCGATAGGCAGGGGGAACACCGGGGAGCTGTTTTTT. Its protein product is CASSLAIGRGNTGELFF.

The chain employs TRBV10-2 and TRBJ2-7, with 9 bases identical to TRBD1. CDR3 length: 14 residues. The junction had 6 bases not matched to a gene; V was cut back by 7 bases and J by 2 bases. Germline V CDR1 and CDR2: WSHSY, SAAADI. This CDR3 reads CASTKGTGTYEQYF. The CDR3 bases are TGCGCCAGCACAAAGGGGACAGGGACCTACGAGCAGTACTTC.

The chain couples TRBV5-1 to TRBJ1-3; D possibly corresponds to TRBD1 (5 bases). Germline V gives CDR1 SGHRS, CDR2 YFSETQ. CDR3 length: 15 residues. Trimming took 4 bases from V and 0 from J, leaving 11 bases between them. The CDR3 sequence: CASSVGTASGNTIYF. CDR3 DNA: TGCGCCAGCAGCGTCGGGACGGCCTCTGGAAACACCATATATTTT.

CDR3 DNA sequence: TGTGCCAGCAGACCCCGGAGGACAGTTGAAGCTTTCTTT. It codes for CASRPRRTVEAFF. The chain uses TRBV6-6 and TRBJ1-1; perhaps TRBD1 as D (6 bases). The CDR3 consists of 13 residues. Germline V lookup: CDR1 MNHNY, CDR2 SVGAGI (reference sequence). Deletions cut 6 bases from V and 7 bases from J, with 15 bases between.

The V gene is TRBV19, the J gene TRBJ2-5; D remains ambiguous. The CDR3 spans 15 residues. Trimming pared 6 bases from V and 3 bases from J, leaving 17 bases between. Germline V CDR1 and CDR2: LNHDA, SQIVND (reference sequence). The CDR3 DNA reads as TGTGCCAGTAGACGCCGGGCCCTAATAGAAGAGACCCAGTACTTC. Protein sequence: CASRRRALIEETQYF. The complete variable domain, with remaining parts taken from reference TRBV19 and TRBJ2-5, reads DGGITQSPKYLFRKEGQNVTLSCEQNLNHDAMYWYRQDPGQGLRLIYYSQIVNDFQKGDIAEGYSVSREKKESFPLTVTSAQKNPTAFYLCASRRRALIEETQYFGPGTRLLVL.